These T cell receptor beta chains were read from a single sample in a study of PD-1 blockade in mismatch repair-deficient tumors. This table comes from immunoSEQ multiplex PCR, and its TCRdb copy is limited to in-frame clones, with some not included. The sample holds 30,000 to 35,000 clones, 75% to 90% seen once. The sample consisted of PBMCs, taken 6 to 7 weeks after starting pembrolizumab. Every receptor here comes from an adult with mismatch repair-deficient cancer. CDR3s include the opening cysteine and the closing phenylalanine or tryptophan. D genes are given only for firm matches. The size of a clone is reported for some rows only, either as once, few or many, or as a class for expanded clones.

>TRBD2|few|TRBV11-2|TRBJ2-7
TGTGCCAGCAGCTCGCCGGGACTAGCGGGATCTCTCTACTACGAGCAGTACTTC
CASSSPGLAGSLYYEQYF
>TRBD2|.|TRBV7-2|TRBJ2-7
TGTGCCAGCAGCCAGAGCGGGGTTAGCTCCTACGAGCAGTACTTC
CASSQSGVSSYEQYF
>TRBD2|.|TRBV28|TRBJ2-1
TGTGCCAGCAGACAACTAGCGGGAGGGTACGATGAGCAGTTCTTC
CASRQLAGGYDEQFF
>TRBD1|once|TRBV28|TRBJ1-2
TGTGCCAGCAGTCTTCCTGGGACAGGGTGGAGTGGCTACACCTTC
CASSLPGTGWSGYTF
>.|.|TRBV7-9|TRBJ2-3
TGTGCCAGCAGCTTACACACAGATACGCAGTATTTT
CASSLHTDTQYF
>.|.|TRBV11-3|TRBJ1-6
TGTGCCAGCAGCTCCCCCGGAGACTATAATTCACCCCTCCACTTT
CASSSPGDYNSPLHF
>TRBD1|.|TRBV2|TRBJ1-4
TGTGCCAGCAGGCCAGGACAGGGAGCAACTAATGAAAAACTGTTTTTT
CASRPGQGATNEKLFF
>.|.|TRBV21-1|TRBJ1-2
TGTGCCAGCAGCGACCAGGTTTCTGGCTACACCTTC
CASSDQVSGYTF
>.|.|TRBV19|TRBJ1-1
TGTGCCAGTAGTATTGTCCGCGGCACTGAAGCTTTCTTT
CASSIVRGTEAFF
>.|.|TRBV6-1|TRBJ2-1
TGTGCCAGCAGTGACCCCGGGGGTAGAACGCAGTTCTTC
CASSDPGGRTQFF
>.|.|TRBV5-6|TRBJ2-1
TGTGCCAGCAGCTTGGAAGCGGAATTGTACAATGAGCAGTTCTTC
CASSLEAELYNEQFF
>TRBD2|once|TRBV7-9|TRBJ2-2
TGTGCCAGCAGCTTCGGGACTAGCGGGATCGACGGGGAGCTGTTTTTT
CASSFGTSGIDGELFF